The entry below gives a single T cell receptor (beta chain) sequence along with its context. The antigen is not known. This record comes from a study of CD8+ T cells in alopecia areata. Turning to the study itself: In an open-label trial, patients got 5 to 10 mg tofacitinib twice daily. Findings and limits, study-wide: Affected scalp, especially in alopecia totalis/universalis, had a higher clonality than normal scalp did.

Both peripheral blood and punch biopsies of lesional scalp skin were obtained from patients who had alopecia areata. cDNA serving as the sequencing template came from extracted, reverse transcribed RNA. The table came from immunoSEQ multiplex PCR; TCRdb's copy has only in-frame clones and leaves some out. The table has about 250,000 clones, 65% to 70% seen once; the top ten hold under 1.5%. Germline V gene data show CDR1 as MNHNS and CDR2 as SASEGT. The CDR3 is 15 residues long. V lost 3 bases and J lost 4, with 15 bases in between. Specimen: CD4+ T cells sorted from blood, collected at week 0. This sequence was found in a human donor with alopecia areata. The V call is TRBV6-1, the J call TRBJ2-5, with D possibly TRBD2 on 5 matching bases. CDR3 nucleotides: TGTGCCAGCAGTGAGTTCGGGGTCTTGAGAGAGACCCAGTACTTC. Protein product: CASSEFGVLRETQYF.